The clone carrying this T cell receptor beta chain was counted a few times. Antigen: not known. Clones were read by immunoSEQ multiplex PCR, and TCRdb kept only the in-frame ones, dropping some. The sample yields roughly 28,000 clones, around 80% seen once. The entry originates in a study of regulatory dendritic cells for organ transplantation. Study-level results: Alloreactive memory CD8+ T cell pools varied considerably between individuals.

Germline CDR1 and CDR2: SGHRS and YFSETQ. The CDR3 loop spans 15 amino acids. V lost 2 bases and J lost 8; bases outside the gene matches: 10. FACS sorted CD4+ or CD8+ T cells into CD45RA+ naive and CD45RO+ memory. The TCR originated in a human donor in good health. Material: naive CD4+ T cells from blood. Subset described: CD45RA+ naive T cells. The chain recombines TRBV5-1 with TRBJ1-2, with TRBD1 matching 9 bases. CDR3 bases: TGCGCCAGCAGCTTACTTCCGGGACAGGGAAGCGGCTACACCTTC. Translation gives CASSLLPGQGSGYTF.